This T cell receptor (beta chain) was captured in a study of blood T cells in healthy people across ages. Trimming at V came to 7 bases and at J to 5 bases, leaving 12 bases not matched to a gene. The CDR3 has 15 amino acids. From germline, CDR1 is SGHRS and CDR2 YFSETQ. Then a second PCR, running about 6 to 12 cycles, was carried out with a sample-barcoded 5' primer and a J-beta primer mix. TCRdb called the 5' RACE reads again in MiXCR, with one record for every CDR3 protein. The sample includes some 930,000 distinct CDR3 sequences, 29% of them seen just once. These data were likewise used in another study, on T cells of mothers and their children.

This rearrangement joins TRBV5-1 to TRBJ1-1; 9 bases fit TRBD1. The material sequenced was blood. The receptor comes from a woman aged 40-49 years in good health. The CDR3 nucleotides read TGCGCCAGCGGCATAACAGGGGGCCGGGGTACTGAAGCTTTCTTT. Translating it yields CASGITGGRGTEAFF.